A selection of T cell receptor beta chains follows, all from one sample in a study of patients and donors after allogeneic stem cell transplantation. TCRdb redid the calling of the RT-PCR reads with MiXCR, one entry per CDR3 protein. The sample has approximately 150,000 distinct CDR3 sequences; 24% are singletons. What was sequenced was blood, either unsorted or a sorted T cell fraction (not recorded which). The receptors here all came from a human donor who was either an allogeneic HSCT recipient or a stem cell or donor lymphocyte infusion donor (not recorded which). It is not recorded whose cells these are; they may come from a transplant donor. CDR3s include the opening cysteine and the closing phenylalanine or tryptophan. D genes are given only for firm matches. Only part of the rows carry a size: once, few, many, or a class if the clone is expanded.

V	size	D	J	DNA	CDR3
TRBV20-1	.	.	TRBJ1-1	TGCAGTGCCCCGGCCGCGTACACTGAAGCTTTCTTT	CSAPAAYTEAFF
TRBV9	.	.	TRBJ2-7	TGTGCCAGCAGCGTAGATGGGGTGACCTACGAGCAGTACTTC	CASSVDGVTYEQYF
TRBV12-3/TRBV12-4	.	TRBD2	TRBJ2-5	TGTGCCAGCAGTTCGGGACTAGCGGAAGAGACCCAGTACTTC	CASSSGLAEETQYF
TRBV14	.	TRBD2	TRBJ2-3	TGTGCCAGCAGCCAAGGCGGGAGAGTTGCAGATACGCAGTATTTT	CASSQGGRVADTQYF
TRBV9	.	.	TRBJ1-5	TGTGCCAGCAGCGTAGCTCCCCGGGACGGCTTCAATCAGCCCCAGCATTTT	CASSVAPRDGFNQPQHF
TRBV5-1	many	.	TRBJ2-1	TGCGCCAGCAGCTTGCCGCTCGATGAGCAGTTCTTC	CASSLPLDEQFF
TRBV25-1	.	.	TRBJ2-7	TGTGCCAGCAGTGAATCCCCCGACGGAACCTACGAGCAGTACTTC	CASSESPDGTYEQYF
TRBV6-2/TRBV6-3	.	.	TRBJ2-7	TGTGCCAGCAGTTACTCGCTGGCAGCCGCCGAGCAGTACTTC	CASSYSLAAAEQYF
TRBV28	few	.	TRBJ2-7	TGTGCCAGCAACCTTGGGGTCTCCTACGAGCAGTACTTC	CASNLGVSYEQYF
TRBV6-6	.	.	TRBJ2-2	TGTGCCAGCAGTTGGGAAGCTGCAACCGGGGAGCTGTTTTTT	CASSWEAATGELFF
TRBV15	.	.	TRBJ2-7	TGTGCCACCAGCCCCCGGCTAGCAGAAATTTCGTACTTC	CATSPRLAEISYF
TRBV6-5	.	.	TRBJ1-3	TGTGCCAGCAGTTACTCGATCGAGGGGTCTGGAAACACCATATATTTT	CASSYSIEGSGNTIYF
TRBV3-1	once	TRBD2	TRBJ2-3	TGTGCCAGCAGCCATTGGGCGGGGGGGCCTGGCACAGATACGCAGTATTTT	CASSHWAGGPGTDTQYF
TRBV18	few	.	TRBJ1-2	TGTGCCAGCTCAACCGGAATAAACTATGGCTACACCTTC	CASSTGINYGYTF
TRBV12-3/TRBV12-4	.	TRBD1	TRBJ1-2	TGTGCCAGCAGTTCGGGACAGAAATACACCTTC	CASSSGQKYTF
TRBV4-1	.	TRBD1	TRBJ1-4	TGCGCCAGCAGCCATTCGAGGACAGGGTCCGGTGAAAAACTGTTTTTT	CASSHSRTGSGEKLFF
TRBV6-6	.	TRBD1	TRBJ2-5	TGTGCCAGCAGTCGACAGGGAAGAAAGACCCAGTACTTC	CASSRQGRKTQYF
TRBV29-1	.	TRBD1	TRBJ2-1	TGCAGCGAATGGACAGGGGATAAGGATGAGCAGTTCTTC	CSEWTGDKDEQFF
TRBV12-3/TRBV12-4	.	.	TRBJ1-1	TGTGCCAGCAGTTTTAGTCCAGGGTCTGAATTCACTGAAGCTTTCTTT	CASSFSPGSEFTEAFF
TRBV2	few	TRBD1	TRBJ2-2	TGTGCCAGCAGTGGGACAGGACTCACCGGGGAGCTGTTTTTT	CASSGTGLTGELFF
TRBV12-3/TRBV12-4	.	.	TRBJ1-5	TGTGCCAGCAGAAGGGACACGAATAGCAATCAGCCCCAGCATTTT	CASRRDTNSNQPQHF
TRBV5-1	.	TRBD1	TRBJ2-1	TGCGCCAGCAGCTGGGGACAGTCTGAGCAGTTCTTC	CASSWGQSEQFF
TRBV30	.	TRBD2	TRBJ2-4	TGTGCCTGGAGTCCCTGGACTAGCGGGAGTCCCCACATTCAGTACTTC	CAWSPWTSGSPHIQYF
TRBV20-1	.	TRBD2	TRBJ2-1	TGCAGTGCTATCAGCGGGAGGGGGGACAATGAGCAGTTCTTC	CSAISGRGDNEQFF
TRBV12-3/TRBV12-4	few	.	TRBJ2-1	TGTGCCAGCAGTCGAAGGGTGGGTGAGCAGTTCTTC	CASSRRVGEQFF
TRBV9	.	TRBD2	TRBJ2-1	TGTGCCAGCAGCGCCGGTCTTGGCGGGGGGCGGGGCCCCTACAATGAGCAGTTCTTC	CASSAGLGGGRGPYNEQFF
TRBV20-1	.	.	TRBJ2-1	TGCAGTGCTAGAGACTGGACGTCCGGCAGGGATGAGCAGTTCTTC	CSARDWTSGRDEQFF
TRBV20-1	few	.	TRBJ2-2	TGCAGTGCTAGAGCCCCGGGTAACACCGGGGAGCTGTTTTTT	CSARAPGNTGELFF
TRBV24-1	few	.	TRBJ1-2	TGTGCCACCAGTGACCCTAATTCAGTAAACTATGGCTACACCTTC	CATSDPNSVNYGYTF
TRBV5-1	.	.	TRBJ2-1	TGCGCCAGCAGCTTCTCAGGGTGGTACAATGAGCAGTTCTTC	CASSFSGWYNEQFF
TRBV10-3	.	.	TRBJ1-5	TGTGCCACCGGCGAGACCGGGGCGTTTCAGCCCCAGCATTTT	CATGETGAFQPQHF
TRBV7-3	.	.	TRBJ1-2	TGTGCCAGCAGCTTAACGCCATATCAGGGGAAGGAGCGTGGCTACACCTTC	CASSLTPYQGKERGYTF
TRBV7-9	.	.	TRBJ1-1	TGTGCCGGCAGCTTAGCGATAAACACAGTCTCCCCTGAAGCTTTCTTT	CAGSLAINTVSPEAFF
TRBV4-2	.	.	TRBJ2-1	TGTGCCAGCAGCCAAGATGTCGCTGTTGAGCAGTTCTTC	CASSQDVAVEQFF
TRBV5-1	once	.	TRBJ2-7	TGCGCCAGCAGCTTTCAGGGGAGAGAGCAGTACTTC	CASSFQGREQYF
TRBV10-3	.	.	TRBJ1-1	TGTGCCATCAGTGAGGGATATACAGGGAACACTGAAGCTTTCTTT	CAISEGYTGNTEAFF
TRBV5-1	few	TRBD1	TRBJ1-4	TGCGCCAGCAGCCTGACAGGGCTTGGAGATGAAAAACTGTTTTTT	CASSLTGLGDEKLFF
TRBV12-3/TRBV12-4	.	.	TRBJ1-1	TGTGCCAGCAGTTTCACAGGACTTGGACGCACTGAAGCTTTCTTT	CASSFTGLGRTEAFF
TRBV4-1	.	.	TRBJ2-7	TGCGCCAGCAGCCAAGACATGTGGATCCCCTACGAGCAGTACTTC	CASSQDMWIPYEQYF
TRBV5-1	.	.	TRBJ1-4	TGCGCCAGCAGCATCACTACCGGCGGAGATGAAAAACTGTTTTTT	CASSITTGGDEKLFF
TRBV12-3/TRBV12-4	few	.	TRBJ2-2	TGTGCCAACAGCCCCGAGTTTACCGGGGAGCTGTTTTTT	CANSPEFTGELFF
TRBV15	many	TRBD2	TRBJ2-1	TGTGCCACCAGCAGAGAGGGGACTAGCGGGACCAATGAGCAGTTCTTC	CATSREGTSGTNEQFF
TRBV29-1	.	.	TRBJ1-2	TGCAGCGTTCTTGATGAGGGCTATGGCTACACCTTC	CSVLDEGYGYTF
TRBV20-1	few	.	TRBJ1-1	TGCAGTGCTAGTCCGATAGACGGAATGAACACTGAAGCTTTCTTT	CSASPIDGMNTEAFF
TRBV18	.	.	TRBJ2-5	TGTGCCAGCTCCCCGAGGCAGCAAGAGACCCAGTACTTC	CASSPRQQETQYF
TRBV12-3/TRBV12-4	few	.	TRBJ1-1	TGTGCCAGCACCCGAGTCCAGTGGACTGAAGCTTTCTTT	CASTRVQWTEAFF
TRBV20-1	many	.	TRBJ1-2	TGCAGTGCTCCAGTAGGGGGTCGCTACACCTTC	CSAPVGGRYTF
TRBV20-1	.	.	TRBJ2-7	TGCAGTGCTAGAGATGCGGGACTGGCCGATTACGAGCAGTACTTC	CSARDAGLADYEQYF